The rows below give T cell receptor beta chains drawn from one sample of a study of blood T cell repertoires in COVID-19. This table comes from immunoSEQ multiplex PCR, and its TCRdb copy is limited to in-frame clones, with some not included. There are 140,000 to 150,000 clones in the sample; approximately 88% occur only once, and roughly a tenth lies in the top ten. The specimen sequenced was peripheral blood. The receptors derive from a man between 60 and 70 years old with active or convalescent COVID-19. CDR3s include the opening cysteine and the closing phenylalanine or tryptophan. Some rows have no size entry. The others give once, few or many, or a class for an expanded clone.

j_gene | v_gene | abundance | CDR3aa
TRBJ2-2 | TRBV11-2 | NA | CASSRRGNTGELFF
TRBJ2-1 | TRBV6-1 | NA | CASSGRQGGSYNEQFF
TRBJ2-7 | TRBV6-5 | NA | CASHEGRRAVTEQYF
TRBJ1-5 | TRBV7-8 | once | CASSLVSDQPQHF
TRBJ2-5 | TRBV15 | NA | CATSRDTSGRGETQYF
TRBJ1-2 | TRBV4-3 | NA | CASSQDASGGLNYGYTF
TRBJ1-2 | TRBV5-1 | few | CASSPQGFYGYTF
TRBJ2-7 | TRBV28 | NA | CASSSLRDSSYDEQYF
TRBJ1-2 | TRBV7-9 | NA | CASSTGTGGADGYTF
TRBJ2-3 | TRBV28 | NA | CAAKAGGASDTQYF
TRBJ2-1 | TRBV19 | once | CASRGDRGNYNEQFF
TRBJ1-1 | TRBV7-2 | NA | CASSHWGQGKTEAFF